At least ten counts were recorded for the clone carrying this T cell receptor beta chain. The data derive from a study of molecular identifiers for immune sequencing clone quantification. Naive CD8 T cells were picked out by sorting for CD8+CD4-CCR7+CD45RA+. Making the bulk TCR libraries relied on previously described methods and listed TCR primers. TCRdb re-analysed the PCR reads in MiXCR, keeping a single row per CDR3 protein. This table holds about 320,000 distinct CDR3 sequences, over 20% found once. The receptor's source is a human donor in good health. Some libraries in this study had Jurkat cell RNA spiked in. The source material was naive CD8+ T cells from blood, with Jurkat cell RNA spiked in. Subset: FACS-sorted CD8+CD4-CCR7+CD45RA+ naive T cells.

As DNA, the CDR3 is TGCAGCGTTCCAGGGAATGAGCAGTTCTTC. This translates into CSVPGNEQFF. The rearrangement uses TRBV29-1 and TRBJ2-1; a possible D gene is TRBD1 (5 bases). The CDR3 is made up of 10 amino acids. V was trimmed by 5 bases and J by 7 bases, leaving 6 bases between them. Germline CDR1 SQVTM, CDR2 ANQGSEA.